One and the same sample provided the 14 T cell receptor beta chains below, sequenced in a study of cytomegalovirus exposure and HLA in healthy donors. Primers: 60 Vbeta forward and 13 Jbeta reverse. Produced via immunoSEQ multiplex PCR; TCRdb's table is partial and in-frame only. Among about 110,000 clones listed, roughly 71% were seen once. The material sequenced was PBMCs. The receptor set was obtained from a male donor in good health and CMV-seropositive.

The rearrangement links TRBV5-5 to TRBJ2-7; 9 bases are shared with TRBD1. This CDR3 has 17 amino acids. With 3 bases clipped from V and 3 bases from J, the junction kept 13 bases outside the gene matches. Germline-derived CDR1 and CDR2 are SGHKS and YYEKEE (reference sequence). The CDR3, as DNA: TGTGCCAGCAGCTCGGGACAGGGTTTACTTGAGATCTACGAGCAGTACTTC. Protein product: CASSSGQGLLEIYEQYF.

This clone was seen only once. This chain links TRBV30 with TRBJ2-3; a weak D match, TRBD2 (5 bases). V was clipped by 0 bases and J by 0 bases, with 10 bases between them. Germline values: CDR1 GTSNPN, CDR2 SVGIG (reference sequence). The CDR3 is 15 residues long. The CDR3 region is CAWSVAVHSTDTQYF. In nucleotides, the CDR3 is TGTGCCTGGAGTGTAGCGGTCCATAGCACAGATACGCAGTATTTT.

The genes are TRBV7-2 and TRBJ1-2; weak D call: TRBD1 (5 bases). CDR3 length: 15 residues. The germline V and J ends were trimmed by 2 bases and 0 bases, with 10 bases remaining between them. CDR1 and CDR2 (germline): SGHTA, FQGNSA. CDR3 sequence reads: CASSLLPGTNYGYTF. CDR3 sequence (DNA): TGTGCCAGCAGCTTACTCCCAGGGACTAACTATGGCTACACCTTC. Supplemented by reference TRBV7-2 and TRBJ1-2, the full variable domain reads GAGVSQSPSNKVTEKGKDVELRCDPISGHTALYWYRQSLGQGLEFLIYFQGNSAPDKSGLPSDRFSAERTGGSVSTLTIQRTQQEDSAVYLCASSLLPGTNYGYTFGSGTRLTVV.

This clone was observed a few times. The chain employs TRBV7-2 and TRBJ1-1, with a possible D match to TRBD1 (5 bases). Trimming shortened V by 1 base and J by 11 bases, and 14 bases separated the two germline ends. This CDR3 comprises 13 residues. CDR1 and CDR2 (germline): SGHTA, FQGNSA. CDR3 nucleotide sequence: TGTGCCAGCAGCTTAGATCTGGCAGGGAGGGCTTTCTTT. Protein product: CASSLDLAGRAFF. The variable domain in full, completed from reference TRBV7-2 and TRBJ1-1, reads GAGVSQSPSNKVTEKGKDVELRCDPISGHTALYWYRQSLGQGLEFLIYFQGNSAPDKSGLPSDRFSAERTGGSVSTLTIQRTQQEDSAVYLCASSLDLAGRAFFGQGTRLTVV.

This clone appeared once. J is TRBJ2-7 and V is TRBV28, with D possibly being TRBD2 (6 bases). The V end lost 5 bases, the J end lost 2 bases, and 19 bases lay between the germline ends. The CDR3 consists of 16 residues. Per germline, CDR1 MDHEN and CDR2 SYDVKM. The CDR3, as DNA: TGTGCCAGCAGTATCCGTTCGGGACTTCGACCCTACGAGCAGTACTTC. This codes for CASSIRSGLRPYEQYF. Looking up the rest from reference TRBV28 and TRBJ2-7 gives the full variable domain: DVKVTQSSRYLVKRTGEKVFLECVQDMDHENMFWYRQDPGLGLRLIYFSYDVKMKEKGDIPEGYSVSREKKERFSLILESASTNQTSMYLCASSIRSGLRPYEQYFGPGTRLTVT.

The chain is built from TRBV19 and TRBJ2-1, with 14 positions matching TRBD2. V lost 6 bases to trimming and J lost 7 bases; unmatched junction nucleotides: 8. CDR3 length: 16 residues. Per germline, CDR1 LNHDA and CDR2 SQIVND (reference sequence). CDR3 residues: CASSTSGLAGGNEQFF. In DNA, the CDR3 is TGTGCCAGTAGCACATCTGGACTAGCGGGAGGTAATGAGCAGTTCTTC.

The chain employs TRBV7-2 and TRBJ2-7, with no clear D. Germline CDR1 SGHTA, CDR2 FQGNSA. Deletions cut 3 bases from V and 4 bases from J, with 4 bases between. The CDR3 spans 11 residues. The CDR3 region is CASSFSYEQYF. CDR3 in DNA: TGTGCCAGCAGCTTTTCTTACGAGCAGTACTTC.

The CDR3 loop reads CASSQWTRRSSYEQYF. For the CDR3, the DNA is TGCGCCAGCAGCCAATGGACACGCCGTAGCTCCTACGAGCAGTACTTC. V and J are TRBV4-3 and TRBJ2-7; D might be TRBD1 (5 bases). Trimming took 2 bases from V and 0 from J, leaving 14 bases between them. This CDR3 contains 16 residues. Germline values: CDR1 LGHNA, CDR2 YSLEER.

This rearrangement joins TRBV2 to TRBJ1-4; no clear D. Germline V gene lookup returns CDR1 SNHLY and CDR2 FYNNEI. The CDR3 runs 13 residues. V shed 7 bases and J shed 6 bases, with 12 bases lying between them. The CDR3 DNA reads TGTGCCAGCAACGGTGGTGTTGATGAAAAACTGTTTTTT. Its translation is CASNGGVDEKLFF.

This rearrangement joins TRBV7-3 to TRBJ2-2, with a tentative D call TRBD1 (5 bases). V was cut by 5 bases and J by 4 bases, with 11 bases left in between. This CDR3 is built from 14 residues. Looked up from germline, CDR1 is SGHTA and CDR2 is FQGTGA. CDR3 nucleotides: TGTGCCAGCAGCAATAAGGGGCCCACCGGGGAGCTGTTTTTT. The encoded protein is CASSNKGPTGELFF.

In its sample, this clone was seen a few times. The genes are TRBV2 and TRBJ2-7; 13 bases agree with TRBD2. Germline CDR1 and CDR2: SNHLY and FYNNEI. This CDR3 has 14 amino acids. J was trimmed by 7 bases and V by 6 bases; bases with no gene match: 6. The DNA of the CDR3 is TGTGCCAGCAGCAAACTAGCGGGGGGGCTTGAGCAGTACTTC. Translation gives CASSKLAGGLEQYF.

V and J are TRBV29-1 and TRBJ2-5; TRBD1 agrees at 7 bases. CDR1 is SQVTM and CDR2 is ANQGSEA in the germline V gene. The CDR3 length is 14 residues. Losses at the gene ends were 6 bases for V and 4 bases for J; bases not matched to a gene: 11. The CDR3 DNA reads TGCAGCGTCCTACAGGGGACAAGGGGAGAGACCCAGTACTTC. Its translation is CSVLQGTRGETQYF.

This rearrangement joins TRBV5-1 to TRBJ2-7; TRBD1 might be the D (5 bases). V was trimmed by 4 bases and J by 0 bases, leaving 11 bases between them. CDR1 and CDR2 from the germline V gene are SGHRS and YFSETQ. The CDR3 is 14 residues long. The CDR3 DNA is TGCGCCAGCAGCGGTACAGGCAACTCCTACGAGCAGTACTTC. Translation: CASSGTGNSYEQYF.

This chain links TRBV7-2 with TRBJ1-5, with unresolved D. V was trimmed by 4 bases and J by 0 bases, leaving 10 bases between them. The CDR3 runs 15 residues. Germline V gene data show CDR1 as SGHTA and CDR2 as FQGNSA. The CDR3 spells CASSWLGDSNQPQHF. DNA of the CDR3: TGTGCCAGCAGCTGGCTCGGGGATAGCAATCAGCCCCAGCATTTT.